The clone carrying this TCR beta chain was detected many times. Its antigen is unknown. This record comes from a study of T cells in Graves' hyperthyroidism and ophthalmopathy. General study results and limits: Ophthalmopathy was distinguished from stable hyperthyroidism by 13 V-J signatures.

RNA transcripts were the template for amplifying TCR beta CDR3 regions. HTBI primers were employed in a first-round RT-PCR of the TCR CDR3. TCRdb analysed the multiplex PCR reads with MiXCR anew, one entry per CDR3 protein. The data show hundreds of thousands of distinct CDR3 sequences, more than 15% seen once. Sequencing was done on a sample of blood. The source of this sequence is a woman in her late teens or twenties with Graves' hyperthyroidism.

The CDR3 DNA sequence: TGTGCCAGCAGCTTAGGGGGTGGGCAGGGGGCAACAACTGGCTACGAGCAGTACTTC. It translates to CASSLGGGQGATTGYEQYF. This chain links TRBV7-9 with TRBJ2-7; 8 bases fit TRBD1. After removal of 1 base from V and 3 bases from J, the junction contained 17 bases not matched to a gene. The germline V gene has CDR1 SEHNR and CDR2 FQNEAQ (reference sequence). This CDR3 is built from 19 residues.